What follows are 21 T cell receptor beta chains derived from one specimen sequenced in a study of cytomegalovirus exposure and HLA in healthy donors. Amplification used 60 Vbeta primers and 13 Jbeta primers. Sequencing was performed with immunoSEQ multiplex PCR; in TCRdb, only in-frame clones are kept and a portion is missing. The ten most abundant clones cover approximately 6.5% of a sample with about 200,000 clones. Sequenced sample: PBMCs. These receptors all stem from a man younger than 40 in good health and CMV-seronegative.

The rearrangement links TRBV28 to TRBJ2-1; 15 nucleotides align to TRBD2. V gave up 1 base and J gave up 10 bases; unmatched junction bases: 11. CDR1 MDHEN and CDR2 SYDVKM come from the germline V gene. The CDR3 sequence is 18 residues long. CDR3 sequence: CASSLLMRTSGRAWEQFF. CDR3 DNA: TGTGCCAGCAGTTTATTGATGCGGACTAGCGGGAGGGCATGGGAGCAGTTCTTC. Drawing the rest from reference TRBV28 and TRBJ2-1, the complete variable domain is DVKVTQSSRYLVKRTGEKVFLECVQDMDHENMFWYRQDPGLGLRLIYFSYDVKMKEKGDIPEGYSVSREKKERFSLILESASTNQTSMYLCASSLLMRTSGRAWEQFFGPGTRLTVL.

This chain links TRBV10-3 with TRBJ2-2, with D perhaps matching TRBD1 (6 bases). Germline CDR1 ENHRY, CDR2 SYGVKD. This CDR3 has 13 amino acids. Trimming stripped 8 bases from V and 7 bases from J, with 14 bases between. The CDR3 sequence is CAIGEQGDGELFF. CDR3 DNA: TGTGCCATCGGGGAACAGGGTGACGGGGAGCTGTTTTTT.

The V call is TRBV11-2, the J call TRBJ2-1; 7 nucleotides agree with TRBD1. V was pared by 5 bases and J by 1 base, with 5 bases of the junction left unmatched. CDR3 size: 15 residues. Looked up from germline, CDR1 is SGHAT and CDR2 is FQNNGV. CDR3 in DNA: TGTGCCAGCAGCCCCCGACAGGGTTCCTACAATGAGCAGTTCTTC. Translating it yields CASSPRQGSYNEQFF.

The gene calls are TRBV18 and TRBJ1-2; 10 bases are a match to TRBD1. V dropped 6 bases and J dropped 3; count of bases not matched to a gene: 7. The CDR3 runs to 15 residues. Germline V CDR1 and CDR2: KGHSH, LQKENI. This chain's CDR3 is CASSSTGGRDYGYTF. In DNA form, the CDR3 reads TGTGCCAGCTCTTCGACAGGGGGCAGGGACTATGGCTACACCTTC.

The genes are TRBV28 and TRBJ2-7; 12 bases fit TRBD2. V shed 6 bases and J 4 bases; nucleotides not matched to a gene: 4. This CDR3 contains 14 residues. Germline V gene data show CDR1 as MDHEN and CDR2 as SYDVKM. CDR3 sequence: CASRLAGGGYEQYF. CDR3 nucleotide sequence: TGTGCCAGCAGGCTAGCGGGAGGGGGTTACGAGCAGTACTTC.

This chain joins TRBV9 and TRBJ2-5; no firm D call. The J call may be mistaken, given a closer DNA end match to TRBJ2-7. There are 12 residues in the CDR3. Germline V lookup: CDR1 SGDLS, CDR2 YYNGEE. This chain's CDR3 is CASSPNTDEQYF. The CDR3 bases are TGTGCCAGCAGCCCTAATACAGACGAGCAGTACTTC.

The CDR3 here is CASSPPGQGRLNYGYTF. The DNA of the CDR3 is TGTGCCAGCAGCCCACCGGGACAGGGACGTCTTAACTATGGCTACACCTTC. The V gene is TRBV5-4, the J gene TRBJ1-2; 9 bases agree with TRBD1. The V segment lost 4 bases and the J segment 1 base; nucleotides outside the gene matches: 11. CDR3 length equals 17 residues. Germline loops: CDR1 SGHNT, CDR2 YYREEE (reference sequence).

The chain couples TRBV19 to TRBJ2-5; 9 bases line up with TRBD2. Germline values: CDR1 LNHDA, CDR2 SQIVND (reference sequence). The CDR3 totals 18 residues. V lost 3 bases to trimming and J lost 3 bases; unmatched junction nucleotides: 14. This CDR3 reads CASSITGRGLAGKETQYF. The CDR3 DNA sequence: TGTGCCAGTAGTATCACGGGCCGGGGTCTAGCGGGGAAAGAGACCCAGTACTTC.

The CDR3 reads CASRHDNRGYNEQFF. As DNA, the CDR3 is TGTGCCAGCAGACACGATAACAGGGGGTACAATGAGCAGTTCTTC. The chain has TRBV6-5 and TRBJ2-1, with 8 bases fitting TRBD1. CDR1 and CDR2 (germline): MNHEY, SVGAGI. The J segment lost 4 bases and the V segment lost 6 bases, leaving 8 bases of the junction unmatched. This CDR3 comprises 15 residues.

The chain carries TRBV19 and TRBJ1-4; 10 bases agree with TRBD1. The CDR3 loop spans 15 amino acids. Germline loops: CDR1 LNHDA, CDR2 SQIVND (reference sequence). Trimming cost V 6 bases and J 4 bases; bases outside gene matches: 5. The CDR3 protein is CASRDRGVDNEKLFF. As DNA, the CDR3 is TGTGCCAGTAGGGACAGGGGGGTCGATAATGAAAAACTGTTTTTT.

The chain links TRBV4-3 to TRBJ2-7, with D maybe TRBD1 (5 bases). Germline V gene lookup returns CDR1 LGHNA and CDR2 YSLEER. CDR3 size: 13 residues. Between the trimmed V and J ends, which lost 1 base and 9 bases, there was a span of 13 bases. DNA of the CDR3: TGCGCCAGCAGCCAAGGACAGAAGGGCGGGCAGTACTTC. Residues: CASSQGQKGGQYF.

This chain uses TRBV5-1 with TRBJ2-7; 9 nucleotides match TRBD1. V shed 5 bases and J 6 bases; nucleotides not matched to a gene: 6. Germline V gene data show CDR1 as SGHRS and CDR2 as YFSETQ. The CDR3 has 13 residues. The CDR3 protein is CASSITGGGEQYF. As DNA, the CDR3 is TGCGCCAGCAGTATAACAGGGGGCGGCGAGCAGTACTTC.

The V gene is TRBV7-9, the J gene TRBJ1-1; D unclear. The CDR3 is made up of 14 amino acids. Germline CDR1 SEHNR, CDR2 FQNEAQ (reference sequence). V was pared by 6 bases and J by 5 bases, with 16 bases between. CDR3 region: CASSLLGRLTEAFF. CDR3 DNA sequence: TGTGCCAGCAGTCTCTTGGGGAGGTTGACTGAAGCTTTCTTT.

CDR3 nucleotides: TGTGCCAGCAGCGTAGTTAGAAGCACAGATACGCAGTATTTT. Encoded protein: CASSVVRSTDTQYF. V usage is TRBV9 and J usage is TRBJ2-3; no clear D gene. V lost 0 bases and J 0 bases, leaving 5 bases between the germline ends. The CDR3 is made up of 14 amino acids. CDR1 SGDLS and CDR2 YYNGEE come from the germline V gene.

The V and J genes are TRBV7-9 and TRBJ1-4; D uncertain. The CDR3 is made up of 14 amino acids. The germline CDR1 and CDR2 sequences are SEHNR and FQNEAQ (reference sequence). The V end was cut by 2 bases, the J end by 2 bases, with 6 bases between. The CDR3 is CASSLQATNEKLFF. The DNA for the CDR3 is TGTGCCAGCAGCTTACAGGCGACTAATGAAAAACTGTTTTTT.

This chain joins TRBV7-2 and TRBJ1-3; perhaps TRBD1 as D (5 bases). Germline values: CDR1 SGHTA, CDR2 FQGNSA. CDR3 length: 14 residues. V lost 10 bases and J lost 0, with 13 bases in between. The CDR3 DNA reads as TGTGCCACCTCGGAACAGGACTCTGGAAACACCATATATTTT. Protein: CATSEQDSGNTIYF. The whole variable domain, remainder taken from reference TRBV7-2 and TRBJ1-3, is GAGVSQSPSNKVTEKGKDVELRCDPISGHTALYWYRQSLGQGLEFLIYFQGNSAPDKSGLPSDRFSAERTGGSVSTLTIQRTQQEDSAVYLCATSEQDSGNTIYFGEGSWLTVV.

CDR3 nucleotides: TGCGCCAGCAGCTTGGAGGAGGGCCTCCAAGAGACCCAGTACTTC. This encodes CASSLEEGLQETQYF. The chain couples TRBV5-1 to TRBJ2-5, with D possibly matching TRBD2 (6 bases). The CDR3 covers 15 residues. Trimming took off 0 bases at V and 1 base at J, with 10 bases between the two ends. Germline CDR1 SGHRS, CDR2 YFSETQ.

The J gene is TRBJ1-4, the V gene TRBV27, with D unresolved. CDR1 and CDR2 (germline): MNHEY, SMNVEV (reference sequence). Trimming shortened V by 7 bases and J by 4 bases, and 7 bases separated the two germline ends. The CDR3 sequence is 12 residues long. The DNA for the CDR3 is TGTGCCAGCAAAGGAGTTAATGAAAAACTGTTTTTT. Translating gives CASKGVNEKLFF.

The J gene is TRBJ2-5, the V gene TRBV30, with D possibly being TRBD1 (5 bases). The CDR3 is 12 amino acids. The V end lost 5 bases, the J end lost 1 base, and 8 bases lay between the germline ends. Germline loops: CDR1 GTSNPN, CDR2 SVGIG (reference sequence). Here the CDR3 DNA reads TGTGCCTGGGGACAAGGCCAAGAGACCCAGTACTTC. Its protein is CAWGQGQETQYF. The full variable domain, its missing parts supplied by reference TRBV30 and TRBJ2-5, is SQTIHQWPATLVQPVGSPLSLECTVEGTSNPNLYWYRQAAGRGLQLLFYSVGIGQISSEVPQNLSASRPQDRQFILSSKKLLLSDSGFYLCAWGQGQETQYFGPGTRLLVL.

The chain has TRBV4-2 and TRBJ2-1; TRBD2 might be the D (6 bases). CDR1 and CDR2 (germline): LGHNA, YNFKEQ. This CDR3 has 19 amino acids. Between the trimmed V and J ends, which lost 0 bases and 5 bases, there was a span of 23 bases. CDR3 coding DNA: TGTGCCAGCAGCCAAGAGGCAACGGGAGCCCTAATCCTTAACAATGAGCAGTTCTTC. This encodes CASSQEATGALILNNEQFF.

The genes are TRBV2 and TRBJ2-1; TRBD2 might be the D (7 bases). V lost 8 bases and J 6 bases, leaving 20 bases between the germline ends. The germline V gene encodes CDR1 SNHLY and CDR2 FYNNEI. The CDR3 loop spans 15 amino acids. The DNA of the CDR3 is TGTGCCAGCTCAGGGTTGGGGGGGGGCATCAATGAGCAGTTCTTC. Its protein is CASSGLGGGINEQFF.